This entry lists 12 T cell receptor beta chains sequenced from one sample in a study of beta chain features in type 1 diabetes. TCRB transcripts that were expressed got sequenced, as all of the isolated RNA had been reverse transcribed. Generated by immunoSEQ multiplex PCR, the TCRdb table keeps only in-frame clones and is missing some. This sample has about 900,000 clones, with about a sixth found just once. The sequencing input was naive CD4+ T cells from blood. The receptors originated from a woman younger than 30 in good health.

The table lists this clone with a few counts. The chain joins TRBV7-2 to TRBJ2-1, with D tentatively TRBD2 (5 bases). The germline V gene encodes CDR1 SGHTA and CDR2 FQGNSA. Trimming left V 5 bases short and J 8 bases short, with 13 bases between. The CDR3 spans 13 residues. This CDR3 reads CASSPAVSYEQFF. The CDR3 nucleotides are TGTGCCAGCAGCCCAGCGGTATCATATGAGCAGTTCTTC.

This clone was detected a few times. The junction shows a germline mismatch at one end, possibly a read error. The chain uses TRBV20-1 and TRBJ2-7, with a possible D match to TRBD1 (5 bases). The germline gives CDR1 DFQATT, CDR2 SNEGSKA (reference sequence). The CDR3 contains 11 residues. Here the CDR3 reads CSARGTKDIHF. CDR3 DNA: TGCAGTGCTAGAGGAACCAAGGACATCCACTTC.

The chain carries TRBV10-3 and TRBJ2-1, with D unresolved. Germline values: CDR1 ENHRY, CDR2 SYGVKD. The V and J ends lost 0 bases and 10 bases respectively, with 10 bases between them. CDR3 length equals 13 residues. The CDR3 nucleotides read TGTGCCATCAGTGAGTCAAAAGGCTTAGAGCAGTTCTTC. Its translation: CAISESKGLEQFF.

This sequence joins TRBV20-1 and TRBJ2-1; the D gene is possibly TRBD2 (6 bases). There are 11 residues in the CDR3. The V gene lost 3 bases and the J gene lost 12 bases, with 12 bases spanning the gap. CDR1 and CDR2 from the germline V gene are DFQATT and SNEGSKA (reference sequence). The CDR3 nucleotides read TGCAGTGCTAGTCTAGCGATGCGGCAGTTCTTC. Its protein is CSASLAMRQFF.

This sequence joins TRBV2 and TRBJ1-2, with TRBD1 as a possible D gene (5 bases). Trimming removed 8 bases at V and 8 bases at J, with 15 bases between. The germline gives CDR1 SNHLY, CDR2 FYNNEI. The CDR3 extends over 12 amino acids. The chain's CDR3 is CASPLQGFGYTF. The CDR3 DNA is TGTGCCAGCCCTTTGCAGGGTTTCGGCTACACCTTC.

This clone was seen a few times. Other DNA variants within this sample encode the same CDR3. The chain links TRBV5-1 to TRBJ2-1; D possibly corresponds to TRBD2 (5 bases). Per the germline V gene, CDR1 is SGHRS and CDR2 is YFSETQ. V lost 0 bases, J lost 0 bases, and 7 bases lay in between. The CDR3 covers 15 residues. The CDR3 DNA reads TGCGCCAGCAGCTTGGGTAGCGCCTCCTACAATGAGCAGTTCTTC. This encodes CASSLGSASYNEQFF.

The V and J genes are TRBV7-9 and TRBJ1-5; no clear D gene. CDR1 and CDR2 from the germline V gene are SEHNR and FQNEAQ (reference sequence). Trimming shortened V by 5 bases and J by 3 bases, and 8 bases separated the two germline ends. This CDR3 spans 13 amino acids. The CDR3: CASSRTYNQPQHF. As DNA, the CDR3 is TGTGCCAGCAGCCGCACATACAATCAGCCCCAGCATTTT. Full variable domain (remainder filled in from reference TRBV7-9 and TRBJ1-5): DTGVSQNPRHKITKRGQNVTFRCDPISEHNRLYWYRQTLGQGPEFLTYFQNEAQLEKSRLLSDRFSAERPKGSFSTLEIQRTEQGDSAMYLCASSRTYNQPQHFGDGTRLSIL.

This clone has more than one count but fewer than ten. The chain links TRBV28 to TRBJ1-1; D call uncertain. Per germline, CDR1 MDHEN and CDR2 SYDVKM. The CDR3 sequence is 12 residues long. With 5 bases removed from V and 0 bases from J, the gap between germline ends came to 4 bases. The CDR3 protein is CASSVLNTEAFF. The CDR3 DNA is TGTGCCAGCAGTGTACTGAACACTGAAGCTTTCTTT.

This clone occurred a few times. The gene calls are TRBV9 and TRBJ2-6; no firm D call. The CDR3 is 15 amino acids. CDR1 is SGDLS, CDR2 YYNGEE, per germline. V was clipped by 2 bases and J by 0 bases, with 6 bases between them. CDR3 sequence (DNA): TGTGCCAGCAGCGTTCAGAGCTCTGGGGCCAACGTCCTGACTTTC. Translation gives CASSVQSSGANVLTF.

This clone was seen a few times. This sequence joins TRBV4-3 and TRBJ1-2; TRBD1 matches at 10 bases. The germline gives CDR1 LGHNA, CDR2 YSLEER. CDR3 length: 14 residues. V lost 3 bases, J lost 6 bases, and 4 bases stayed unmatched. CDR3 sequence (DNA): TGCGCCAGCAGCCATGGACAGGGGGTGGATGGCTACACCTTC. This gives the protein CASSHGQGVDGYTF.

This clone was seen more than once but under ten times. The J gene is TRBJ2-2, the V gene TRBV18, with D perhaps matching TRBD1 or TRBD2 (5 bases each). V was shortened by 7 bases and J by 5 bases, with 14 bases between the two germline ends. CDR3 size: 14 residues. Per the germline V gene, CDR1 is KGHSH and CDR2 is LQKENI. The CDR3, as DNA: TGTGCCAGCTTGGGACCCCAGCGAACCGGGGAGCTGTTTTTT. It encodes CASLGPQRTGELFF.

For this clone: The missing conserved phenylalanine or tryptophan at the end of this CDR3 makes a read error likely. The chain is built from TRBV7-9 and TRBJ1-1; TRBD1 matches 10 bases. The CDR3 sequence is 15 residues long. Losses at the gene ends were 0 bases for V and 4 bases for J; bases not matched to a gene: 2. CDR1 and CDR2 (germline): SEHNR, FQNEAQ (reference sequence). For the CDR3, the DNA is TGTGCCAGCAGCTTAGCCTGGACAGGGGGCACTGAAGCTTTCCTT. It translates to CASSLAWTGGTEAFL.